This record covers a single T cell receptor beta chain. The antigen is undetermined. One end of the junction does not line up with germline, which may come from a read error. Germline CDR1 is LGHNA and CDR2 is YSLEER. The CDR3 is 14 residues long. The data belong to a study of tumor-infiltrating lymphocytes in primary liver carcinoma. Study-wide points: Tumor region pairs overlapped more than did tumor-adjacent and tumor-blood pairs.

Unsorted bulk tissue, about 20-32 mg of it, served as the source for co-extraction of RNA and DNA. Chronic HBV infection affected patients, none of whom had received treatment. cDNA specific to TCR beta was made from roughly 500 ng of total RNA, with a constant-region primer employed for priming. ARM-PCR was slightly modified, and three nested multiplex PCR rounds with it gave rise to the TCR beta libraries. A C-beta reverse primer was combined with TRBV1-TRBV30 forward primers in the first two PCR rounds, and each round had around 11 cycles. MiXCR, applied by TCRdb to the multiplex PCR reads, yields one record per CDR3 protein. Of roughly 70,000 distinct CDR3 sequences listed, roughly two thirds were seen once; the top ten hold around 44%.

The TCR comes from a middle-aged man with primary liver carcinoma and hepatitis B virus infection. The chain uses TRBV4-3 and TRBJ1-4, with 7 bases matching TRBD1. The material sequenced was liver tumor tissue from sampling region 4. Subset indicated: tumor region T4, right-lateral pole. CDR3 in amino acids: CASSRGQVGEKLFF. CDR3 coding DNA: TGCGCCAGTAGCCGCGGACAGGTGGGAGAAAAACTGTTTTTT.